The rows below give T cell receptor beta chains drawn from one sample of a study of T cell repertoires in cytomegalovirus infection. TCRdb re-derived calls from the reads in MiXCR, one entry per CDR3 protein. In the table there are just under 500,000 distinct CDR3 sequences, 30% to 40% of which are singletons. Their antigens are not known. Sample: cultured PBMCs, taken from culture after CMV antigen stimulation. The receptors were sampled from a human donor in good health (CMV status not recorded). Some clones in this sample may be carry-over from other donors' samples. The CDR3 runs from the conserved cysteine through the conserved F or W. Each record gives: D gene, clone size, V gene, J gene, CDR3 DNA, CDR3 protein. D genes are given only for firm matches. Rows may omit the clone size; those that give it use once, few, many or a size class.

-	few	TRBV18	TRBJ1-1	TGTGCCAGCTCACCACGACAACAAAACACTGAAGCTTTCTTT	CASSPRQQNTEAFF
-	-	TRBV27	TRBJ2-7	TGTGCCAGCAGTACTATAAACCCCACAGGGATCAACGAGCAGTACTTC	CASSTINPTGINEQYF
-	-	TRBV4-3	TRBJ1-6	TGCGCCAGCAGCCAAGACAGGATGCGGAATTCACCCCTCCACTTT	CASSQDRMRNSPLHF
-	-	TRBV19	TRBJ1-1	TGTGCCAGTAGTACCCCTTCGCGAGTTATGAACACTGAAGCTTTCTTT	CASSTPSRVMNTEAFF
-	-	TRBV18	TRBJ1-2	TGTGCCAGCTCACCAGGCTTTAACTATGGCTACACCTTC	CASSPGFNYGYTF
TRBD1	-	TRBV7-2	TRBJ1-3	TGTGCCAGCAGCTCGCAGGGGGATGCGAGAAACACCATATATTTT	CASSSQGDARNTIYF
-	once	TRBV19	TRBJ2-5	TGTGCCAGTAGTATCCTTCAGGGACAAGAGACCCAGTACTTC	CASSILQGQETQYF
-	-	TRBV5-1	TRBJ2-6	TGCGCCAGCAGCTTGTATTGGTCGGGGGGCTCCGGGGCCAACGTCCTGACTTTC	CASSLYWSGGSGANVLTF
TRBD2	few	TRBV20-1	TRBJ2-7	TGCAGTGCTAGGCCAGCGGGAGACTACTACGAGCAGTACTTC	CSARPAGDYYEQYF
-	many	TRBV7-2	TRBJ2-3	TGTGCCAGCAGCTTAGCGCCCACACAGGGCACAGATACGCAGTATTTT	CASSLAPTQGTDTQYF
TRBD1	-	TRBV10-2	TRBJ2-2	TGCGCCAGCAGACGGGACAGGGGAAGTACCGGGGAGCTGTTTTTT	CASRRDRGSTGELFF
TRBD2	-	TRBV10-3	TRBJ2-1	TGTGCCATCAGTGAGTCGGAAGGGAGGGGTAGCTCCTACAATGAGCAGTTCTTC	CAISESEGRGSSYNEQFF
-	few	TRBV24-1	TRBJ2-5	TGTGCCACCAGTGACCCCTATGCGACAGGCCAAGAGACCCAGTACTTC	CATSDPYATGQETQYF
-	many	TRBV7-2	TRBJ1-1	TGTGCCAGCAGCTTGCAATGGGGGAACACTGAAGCTTTCTTT	CASSLQWGNTEAFF
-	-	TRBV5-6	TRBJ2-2	TGTGCCAGCAGCTTCGGGAGAGGGTACACCGGGGAGCTGTTTTTT	CASSFGRGYTGELFF
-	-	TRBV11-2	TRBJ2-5	TGTGCCAGCAGCTTTCAGAGCCAAGAGACCCAGTACTTC	CASSFQSQETQYF
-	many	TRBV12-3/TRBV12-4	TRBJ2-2	TGTGCCAGCAGTAGAATGCGCGACAGACAAGGAAGATACACCGGGGAGCTGTTTTTT	CASSRMRDRQGRYTGELFF
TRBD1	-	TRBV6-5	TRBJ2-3	TGTGCCAGCAGCCGCGAAATTCCAGGGGGCTTGGATACGCAGTATTTT	CASSREIPGGLDTQYF
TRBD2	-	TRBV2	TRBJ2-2	TGTGCCAGCAGTGAGGACGGGAGGAGGACCGGGGAGCTGTTTTTT	CASSEDGRRTGELFF
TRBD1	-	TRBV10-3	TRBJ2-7	TGTGCCATCAAGAACCGGGACAGGGAAAGTGAGCAGTACTTC	CAIKNRDRESEQYF
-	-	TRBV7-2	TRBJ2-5	TGTGCCAGCAGCCCCGAGACCCAAGAGACCCAGTACTTC	CASSPETQETQYF
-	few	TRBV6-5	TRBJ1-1	TGTGCCAGCAGTTACTCGGGTGCCGAAGCTTTCTTT	CASSYSGAEAFF
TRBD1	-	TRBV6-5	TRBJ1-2	TGTGCCAGCAGTAAAGGACAGGGCACTAACTATGGCTACACCTTC	CASSKGQGTNYGYTF
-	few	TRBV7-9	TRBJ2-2	TGTGCCAGCAGCTTAGAACAGCACACCGGGGAGCTGTTTTTT	CASSLEQHTGELFF
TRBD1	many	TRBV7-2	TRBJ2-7	TGTGCCAGCAGCTTAAGTGGCGGGACAGGGTTCGAGGGGGGGTACTTC	CASSLSGGTGFEGGYF
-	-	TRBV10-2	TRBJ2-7	TGCGCCAGCAGTGACCTGGGGGTGGGGACCTACGAGCAGTACTTC	CASSDLGVGTYEQYF
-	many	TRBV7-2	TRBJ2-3	TGTGCCAGCAGCTTAGCGGGGACATTCAGCACAGATACGCAGTATTTT	CASSLAGTFSTDTQYF
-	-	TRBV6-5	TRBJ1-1	TGTGCCAGCAGTTCCACCCCAGGGTACACTGAAGCTTTCTTT	CASSSTPGYTEAFF
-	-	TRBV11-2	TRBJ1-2	TGTGCCAGCAGCTTAGTCAGGGACGTCTATGGCTACACCTTC	CASSLVRDVYGYTF
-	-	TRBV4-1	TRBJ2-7	TGCGCCAGCAGCCAGGCTTCAGCCTACGAGCAGTACTTC	CASSQASAYEQYF
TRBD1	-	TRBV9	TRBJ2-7	TGTGCCAGCAGCGTCGGGGGGACAGGGAGATACGAGCAGTACTTC	CASSVGGTGRYEQYF
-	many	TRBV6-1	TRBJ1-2	TGTGCCAGCAGCCCTCCAGTGCGACAGGAACCTTCCTATGGCTACACCTTC	CASSPPVRQEPSYGYTF
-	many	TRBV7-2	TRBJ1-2	TGTGCCAGCAGCTTAGTCGGGGGTTTCACCTTC	CASSLVGGFTF
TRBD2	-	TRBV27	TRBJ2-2	TGTGCCAGCAGTTTTGGCGGGAGGTCTCGAGGCACCGGGGAGCTGTTTTTT	CASSFGGRSRGTGELFF
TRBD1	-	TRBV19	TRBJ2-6	TGTGCCAGTAGTGTTCAGGGGGCGCTTGGGGCCAACGTCCTGACTTTC	CASSVQGALGANVLTF
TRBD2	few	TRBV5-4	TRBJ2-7	TGTGCCAGCAGCTGGGGGACTAGCGGGGCTAGCTCCTACGAGCAGTACTTC	CASSWGTSGASSYEQYF
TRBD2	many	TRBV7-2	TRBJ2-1	TGTGCCAGCAGCTTCCGACTAGCGGGGCCCTCCTACAATGAGCAGTTCTTC	CASSFRLAGPSYNEQFF
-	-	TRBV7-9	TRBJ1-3	TGTGCCAGCAGTTCTGAACAGGGTATCTCTGGAAACACCATATATTTT	CASSSEQGISGNTIYF
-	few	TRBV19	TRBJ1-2	TGTGCCAGTAGTCCGGGCCTCAAAGGGGCAGGGGTAGGCTACACCTTC	CASSPGLKGAGVGYTF